This is a list of T cell receptor beta chains from one sample in a study of T cell responses to AZD1222 COVID-19 vaccine. Sequencing used immunoSEQ multiplex PCR; TCRdb keeps in-frame clones, though not all of them. The table records about 190,000 clones, roughly 88% of them present only once. The sample here was peripheral blood, taken on day 0 of AZD1222 vaccination. All receptors come from an adult in good health. Each CDR3 is given with its conserved first and last residue.

J	V	CDR3
TRBJ1-1	TRBV19	CASRGTEAFF
TRBJ2-7	TRBV4-1	CASSQDPGQSHYEQYF
TRBJ2-7	TRBV7-2	CASSLFFGYEQYF
TRBJ2-7	TRBV2	CASKLTGDYEQYF
TRBJ1-5	TRBV7-9	CASSHTGTGGSQPQHF
TRBJ2-1	TRBV12-5	CASGLAADYNEQFF
TRBJ1-1	TRBV12-5	CASGLQGGTEAFF
TRBJ1-5	TRBV28	CASSKTRGGKGQPQHF
TRBJ2-3	TRBV9	CASSVASLAGDTQYF
TRBJ1-1	TRBV5-4	CASSASRQGNTEAFF
TRBJ2-2	TRBV11-2	CASSYGTLANTGELFF
TRBJ1-2	TRBV18	CASSAGTGAGYGYTF
TRBJ1-3	TRBV28	CASSSTGISGNTIYF
TRBJ1-1	TRBV7-2	CASSFRTGLNTEAFF
TRBJ2-7	TRBV7-9	CASSPRDTSYEQYF
TRBJ2-1	TRBV5-6	CASSSTWNNEQFF
TRBJ1-2	TRBV27	CASSFSSGEQNYGYTF
TRBJ2-1	TRBV7-7	CASSLRLYNEQFF
TRBJ2-2	TRBV28	CASSLLIGQGLGELFF
TRBJ2-1	TRBV2	CASKRTGGNEQFF
TRBJ2-5	TRBV5-1	CASSFTGHQETQYF
TRBJ2-5	TRBV6-6	CASRRGEETQYF
TRBJ1-6	TRBV18	CASSPVQAPNSPLHF
TRBJ1-5	TRBV23-1	CATWRGPDQPQHF
TRBJ1-2	TRBV6-5	CASSTPGQGGGYTF
TRBJ2-7	TRBV6-2/TRBV6-3	CASSSGHEQYF
TRBJ1-2	TRBV5-6	CASSYEPRKQGYQNGYTF
TRBJ1-5	TRBV7-9	CASSLAGTEGHQPQHF
TRBJ1-3	TRBV5-4	CASSLRQGGKSSGNTIYF
TRBJ1-2	TRBV2	CASRVARGRANYGYTF
TRBJ1-2	TRBV20-1	CSASIGGGANYGYTF
TRBJ1-5	TRBV7-2	CASSPRQNQPQHF
TRBJ1-4	TRBV28	CASSLTGRNEKLFF
TRBJ2-5	TRBV14	CASSPGQTQETQYF
TRBJ2-1	TRBV3-1/TRBV3-2	CASSRPRGGGQFF